This T cell receptor (beta chain) was identified in a study of CD8 T cells in ankylosing spondylitis. Study observations and caveats: Apparently characteristic of ankylosing spondylitis blood was a TCR beta motif (about eight highly homologous variants).

CDR3 length: 15 amino acids. Germline V CDR1 and CDR2: MNHEY, SVGEGT. Trimming cost V 6 bases and J 2 bases, with 15 bases left between them. About this clonotype itself: Its specificity is unknown.

TCRdb re-called the 5' RACE reads with MiXCR, one entry per CDR3 protein. The table shows 650,000 to 800,000 distinct CDR3 sequences, with 15% to 20% occurring only once. The sequence was collected from a male donor with ankylosing spondylitis. Source material: blood, either unsorted or a sorted T cell fraction (not recorded which). The J gene is TRBJ2-3, the V gene TRBV6-2 or TRBV6-3, with D possibly being TRBD1 (6 bases). In DNA, the CDR3 is TGTGCCAGCAGCCTGGGACGACAGGACACAGATACGCAGTATTTT. Translation: CASSLGRQDTDTQYF.